These 23 T cell receptor beta chains originate from one sample sequenced in a study of T cells in Graves' hyperthyroidism and ophthalmopathy. Regions amplified from RNA transcripts were the TCR beta CDR3 regions. When the TCR CDR3 underwent first-round RT-PCR, the HTBI primer set was used. Using its own MiXCR run on the multiplex PCR reads, TCRdb lists one record per CDR3 protein. The sample lists roughly 750,000 distinct CDR3 sequences; around 15% were seen once. What was sequenced was blood. The receptors originated from a man between 18 and 29 years old with Graves' hyperthyroidism.

This clonotype was seen a few times. V is TRBV2 and J is TRBJ2-1; no definite D call. Between the trimmed V and J ends, which lost 3 bases and 1 base, there was a span of 7 bases. Germline V gives CDR1 SNHLY, CDR2 FYNNEI. CDR3 length: 14 residues. CDR3 residues: CASSDPGSYNEQFF. Written as DNA, the CDR3 is TGTGCCAGCAGTGACCCCGGGTCCTACAATGAGCAGTTCTTC. Drawing the rest from reference TRBV2 and TRBJ2-1, the complete variable domain is EPEVTQTPSHQVTQMGQEVILRCVPISNHLYFYWYRQILGQKVEFLVSFYNNEISEKSEIFDDQFSVERPDGSNFTLKIRSTKLEDSAMYFCASSDPGSYNEQFFGPGTRLTVL.

This chain joins TRBV20-1 and TRBJ2-3; D remains unclear. This CDR3 comprises 10 residues. CDR1 DFQATT and CDR2 SNEGSKA come from the germline V gene (reference sequence). Between the trimmed V and J ends, which lost 3 bases and 7 bases, there was a span of 5 bases. CDR3 DNA sequence: TGCAGTGCTAGTTTATATACGCAGTATTTT. It specifies CSASLYTQYF.

This clonotype was seen a few times. The chain couples TRBV20-1 to TRBJ2-7; TRBD2 matches at 13 bases. V was clipped by 4 bases and J by 2 bases; unmatched bases: 2. This CDR3 has 14 amino acids. Germline CDR1 reads DFQATT; CDR2 reads SNEGSKA (reference sequence). As DNA, the CDR3 is TGCAGTGCTATGGGACTAGCGGGACCCTACGAGCAGTACTTC. The encoded protein is CSAMGLAGPYEQYF.

This clonotype has a count of ten or more. The chain is built from TRBV12-3 or TRBV12-4 and TRBJ2-2; TRBD1 aligns across 10 bases. The CDR3 runs 16 residues. V gave up 3 bases and J gave up 3 bases; unmatched junction bases: 4. This chain's CDR3 is CASSLDRGVHTGELFF. The CDR3, as DNA: TGTGCCAGCAGTTTGGACAGGGGGGTGCACACCGGGGAGCTGTTTTTT.

The rearrangement joins TRBV28 to TRBJ2-7, with 13 bases fitting TRBD2. The CDR3 loop spans 19 amino acids. Losses at the gene ends were 4 bases for V and 2 bases for J; bases not matched to a gene: 14. In germline, CDR1 is MDHEN, CDR2 SYDVKM. The chain's CDR3 is CASSYSRTSGSRYPYEQYF. The DNA for the CDR3 is TGTGCCAGCAGTTACTCCCGGACTAGCGGGAGTCGGTATCCCTACGAGCAGTACTTC.

This clonotype was observed at least ten times. This sequence joins TRBV12-3 or TRBV12-4 and TRBJ1-1; no reliable D call. This CDR3 has 14 residues. V gave up 2 bases and J gave up 0 bases, with 7 bases separating them. CDR3 DNA: TGTGCCAGCAGTTTAATAGGGATGAACACTGAAGCTTTCTTT. The encoded protein is CASSLIGMNTEAFF.

The chain recombines TRBV20-1 with TRBJ2-5; 7 nucleotides line up with TRBD1. The CDR3 consists of 15 residues. CDR1 is DFQATT and CDR2 is SNEGSKA in the germline V gene (reference sequence). The junction had 9 bases not matched to a gene; V was cut back by 3 bases and J by 2 bases. The CDR3 here is CSASARGRIQETQYF. CDR3 in DNA: TGCAGTGCTAGTGCCAGGGGGAGAATACAAGAGACCCAGTACTTC.

The chain has TRBV19 and TRBJ2-7, with 9 bases matching TRBD2. CDR1 LNHDA and CDR2 SQIVND come from the germline V gene (reference sequence). V dropped 1 base and J dropped 2; count of bases not matched to a gene: 3. This CDR3 is built from 15 residues. The CDR3 bases are TGTGCCAGTAGTATAGTAGCGGGAGTCACCTACGAGCAGTACTTC. Its translation is CASSIVAGVTYEQYF.

This clonotype appeared a few times. This chain joins TRBV29-1 and TRBJ2-5; TRBD2 matches at 7 bases. Germline V gene sequence: CDR1 SQVTM, CDR2 ANQGSEA. J gave up 7 bases and V 4 bases, and 9 bases lay outside the gene matches. This CDR3 has 13 amino acids. For the CDR3, the DNA is TGCAGCGTTGGGGGGAGGGGCCACGGGACCCAGTACTTC. This encodes CSVGGRGHGTQYF. Filled out from reference TRBV29-1 and TRBJ2-5, the complete variable domain reads SAVISQKPSRDICQRGTSLTIQCQVDSQVTMMFWYRQQPGQSLTLIATANQGSEATYESGFVIDKFPISRPNLTFSTLTVSNMSPEDSSIYLCSVGGRGHGTQYFGPGTRLLVL.

This clonotype was detected ten times or more. The V call is TRBV18, the J call TRBJ1-5; maybe TRBD1 (6 bases). The germline gives CDR1 KGHSH, CDR2 LQKENI. This CDR3 contains 13 residues. V lost 5 bases and J 6 bases, leaving 11 bases between the germline ends. The CDR3 nucleotides read TGTGCCAGCTCATCAGGGGATAGTCAGCCCCAGCATTTT. Encoded protein: CASSSGDSQPQHF. Full variable domain (remainder filled in from reference TRBV18 and TRBJ1-5): NAGVMQNPRHLVRRRGQEARLRCSPMKGHSHVYWYRQLPEEGLKFMVYLQKENIIDESGMPKERFSAEFPKEGPSILRIQQVVRGDSAAYFCASSSGDSQPQHFGDGTRLSIL.

In its sample, this clonotype was seen many times. J is TRBJ2-1 and V is TRBV30, with D maybe TRBD2 (5 bases). V was shortened by 3 bases and J by 5 bases, with 17 bases between the two germline ends. Per the germline V gene, CDR1 is GTSNPN and CDR2 is SVGIG (reference sequence). The CDR3 sequence is 15 residues long. The CDR3 DNA reads as TGTGCCTGGAGGGCCCCTGGACTGACGAACAATGAGCAGTTCTTC. It codes for CAWRAPGLTNNEQFF.

The chain carries TRBV20-1 and TRBJ2-2, with a possible D match to TRBD2 (6 bases). Trimming took 3 bases from V and 4 from J, leaving 9 bases between them. The germline V gene has CDR1 DFQATT and CDR2 SNEGSKA (reference sequence). The CDR3 spans 13 residues. CDR3 region: CSASSSVTGELFF. In DNA, the CDR3 is TGCAGTGCTAGCTCTAGCGTCACCGGGGAGCTGTTTTTT.

This clonotype was seen repeatedly, ten times or more. This chain joins TRBV5-1 and TRBJ2-1; TRBD1 is a possible D gene (6 bases). The length of the CDR3 is 19 residues. The ends were cut back, 1 base at V and 0 bases at J, with 20 bases in the middle. CDR1 and CDR2 from the germline V gene are SGHRS and YFSETQ. Written as DNA, the CDR3 is TGCGCCAGCAGCTTGTGGGGTCAGGGGCCTAGGAGCTCCTACAATGAGCAGTTCTTC. This sequence encodes CASSLWGQGPRSSYNEQFF.

About this clonotype: The germline gene is not matched at one end of the junction; a read error may be the cause. The V call is TRBV7-2, the J call TRBJ2-7; no clear D gene. CDR1 and CDR2 (germline): SGHTA, FQGNSA. The length of the CDR3 is 12 residues. CDR3 region: CANSSSSYEQYF. CDR3 bases: TGTGCCAACAGCTCCAGCTCCTACGAGCAGTACTTC. The full variable domain, completed using reference TRBV7-2 and TRBJ2-7, is GAGVSQSPSNKVTEKGKDVELRCDPISGHTALYWYRQSLGQGLEFLIYFQGNSAPDKSGLPSDRFSAERTGGSVSTLTIQRTQQEDSAVYLCANSSSSYEQYFGPGTRLTVT.

The CDR3 is CASSLSDVAYGYTF. The DNA of the CDR3 is TGTGCCAGCAGCTTATCGGACGTAGCGTATGGCTACACCTTC. The chain is built from TRBV7-9 and TRBJ1-2, with D unresolved. Trimming took 2 bases from V and 5 from J, leaving 12 bases between them. The CDR3 runs 14 residues. Germline CDR1 is SEHNR and CDR2 is FQNEAQ (reference sequence).

This clonotype was observed a few times. This rearrangement joins TRBV5-1 to TRBJ1-2; tentative D call: TRBD1 (6 bases). The CDR3 extends over 15 amino acids. V lost 4 bases, J lost 6 bases, and 19 bases lay in between. Germline CDR1 reads SGHRS; CDR2 reads YFSETQ. The CDR3 nucleotides read TGCGCCAGCAGCCCTGGGGGGGCACTACTGGATGGCTACACCTTC. Translated, it gives CASSPGGALLDGYTF. The full variable domain, completed using reference TRBV5-1 and TRBJ1-2, is KAGVTQTPRYLIKTRGQQVTLSCSPISGHRSVSWYQQTPGQGLQFLFEYFSETQRNKGNFPGRFSGRQFSNSRSEMNVSTLELGDSALYLCASSPGGALLDGYTFGSGTRLTVV.

This clonotype occurred many times. The J gene is TRBJ1-1, the V gene TRBV7-8; 8 bases align to TRBD1. CDR3 size: 16 residues. V lost 5 bases and J lost 3; bases outside the gene matches: 11. Per germline, CDR1 SGHVS and CDR2 FQNEAQ. The CDR3 DNA follows: TGTGCCAGCAGCCTGAGGTGGGGACAGGCTCACACTGAAGCTTTCTTT. This encodes CASSLRWGQAHTEAFF.

This clonotype was picked up a small number of times. The CDR3, as DNA: TGTGCCAGTAGTATGGTGGGAGGAGAGACCCAGTACTTC. Amino acids: CASSMVGGETQYF. This rearrangement joins TRBV19 to TRBJ2-5, with D perhaps matching TRBD2 (6 bases). The V gene's germline CDR1 is LNHDA and CDR2 SQIVND (reference sequence). Between the trimmed V and J ends, which lost 3 bases and 4 bases, there was a span of 9 bases. The CDR3 is made up of 13 amino acids.

This clonotype was seen ten or more times. This rearrangement joins TRBV9 to TRBJ1-1; weak D call: TRBD1 (6 bases). Trimming took 4 bases from V and 6 from J, leaving 16 bases between them. CDR1 and CDR2 (germline): SGDLS, YYNGEE. This CDR3 has 14 amino acids. CDR3 residues: CASSRRGRVAEAFF. CDR3 sequence (DNA): TGTGCCAGCAGCCGCCGGGGGCGGGTCGCTGAAGCTTTCTTT.

This clonotype came up many times. This chain uses TRBV11-2 with TRBJ1-1; D may be TRBD1 (6 bases). The germline V and J ends were trimmed by 6 bases and 4 bases, with 12 bases remaining between them. The CDR3 is 13 amino acids. The germline CDR1 and CDR2 sequences are SGHAT and FQNNGV. CDR3 in amino acids: CASSSGVGTEAFF. The CDR3 DNA reads as TGTGCCAGCAGTTCAGGGGTAGGCACTGAAGCTTTCTTT.

This clonotype occurred a few times. This chain links TRBV11-3 with TRBJ2-1; D gene ambiguous. The CDR3 loop spans 12 amino acids. Trimming left V 2 bases short and J 15 bases short, with 14 bases between. Germline CDR1 reads SGHNT; CDR2 reads YENEEA. The CDR3 sequence is CASSLWPGFLFF. In DNA, the CDR3 is TGTGCCAGCAGCTTATGGCCCGGGTTCCTGTTCTTC.

A remark on this clonotype: The junction and the germline gene differ at one end; a read error may be behind it. The chain combines TRBV14 with TRBJ1-1; D gene uncertain. The CDR3 is 12 residues long. CDR1 is SGHDN and CDR2 is FVKESK in the germline V gene. CDR3 sequence (DNA): TGTGCCAACAGCGGCGAGGGCACTGAAGCTTTCTTT. As protein: CANSGEGTEAFF.

The chain's CDR3 is CASSDRDGGYTF. The CDR3 bases are TGTGCCAGCTCAGACAGGGATGGAGGCTACACCTTC. The chain recombines TRBV18 with TRBJ1-2; 7 bases fit TRBD1. Per the germline V gene, CDR1 is KGHSH and CDR2 is LQKENI. This CDR3 contains 12 residues. Germline trimming cut 5 bases from V and 8 bases from J; bases unmatched to any gene: 5.